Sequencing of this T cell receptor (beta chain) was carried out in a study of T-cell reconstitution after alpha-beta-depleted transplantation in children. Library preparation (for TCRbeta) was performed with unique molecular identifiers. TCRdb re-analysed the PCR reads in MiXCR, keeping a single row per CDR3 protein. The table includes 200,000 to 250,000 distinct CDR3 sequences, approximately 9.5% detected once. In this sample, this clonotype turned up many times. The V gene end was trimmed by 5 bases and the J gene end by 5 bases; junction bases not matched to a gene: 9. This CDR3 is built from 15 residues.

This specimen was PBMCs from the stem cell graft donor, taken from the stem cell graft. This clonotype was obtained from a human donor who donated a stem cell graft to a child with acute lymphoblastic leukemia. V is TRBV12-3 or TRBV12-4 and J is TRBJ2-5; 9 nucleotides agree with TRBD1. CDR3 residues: CASSNPGQGWETQYF. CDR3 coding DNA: TGTGCCAGCAGTAATCCGGGACAGGGCTGGGAGACCCAGTACTTC.